This is a list of T cell receptor beta chains from one sample in a study of blood T cell repertoires in COVID-19. Repertoires were generated with immunoSEQ multiplex PCR, while TCRdb's copy carries only in-frame clones and drops some. The sample carries more than 200,000 clones, more than 80% recorded once. Sequences were obtained from peripheral blood. Every receptor here comes from a woman at least 80 years old with acute or convalescent COVID-19. Each CDR3 is given with its conserved first and last residue. A D gene is named only where the DNA matches it firmly. Clone size is shown for a subset of rows, as once, few, many or a class of expanded clone.

J gene,D gene,clone size,V gene,CDR3 DNA,CDR3 protein
TRBJ1-2,-,-,TRBV28,TGTGCCAGCTCGCCAGCCGGAGCTAACTATGGCTACACCTTC,CASSPAGANYGYTF
TRBJ1-2,-,-,TRBV10-3,TGTGCCATCAACGAGGGAGGGGACTATGGCTACACCTTC,CAINEGGDYGYTF
TRBJ2-1,-,-,TRBV11-3,TGTGCCAGCAGCTTAGATTCGGGACACTACAATGAGCAGTTCTTC,CASSLDSGHYNEQFF
TRBJ1-2,TRBD1,-,TRBV19,TGTGCCAGTGCGGGACAGGGGAAGAGTCATGGCTACACCTTC,CASAGQGKSHGYTF
TRBJ1-1,-,-,TRBV7-9,TGTGCCAGCAGCGTCCAGGTGAACACTGAAGCTTTCTTT,CASSVQVNTEAFF
TRBJ1-3,TRBD1,-,TRBV6-6,TGTGCCAGCAGTCTGGGACAGATCTTGTTCTCTGGAAACACCATATATTTT,CASSLGQILFSGNTIYF
TRBJ2-5,-,-,TRBV2,TGTGCCAGCAGTGTCATGGACAGCCTCCAAGAGACCCAGTACTTC,CASSVMDSLQETQYF
TRBJ2-5,TRBD2,-,TRBV19,TGTGCCAGTAGTATACTAGCGGATGAAGAGACCCAGTACTTC,CASSILADEETQYF
TRBJ2-3,-,-,TRBV2,TGTGCCAGCAGTGAGGGGCAGGGAGGAGATACGCAGTATTTT,CASSEGQGGDTQYF
TRBJ1-3,-,once,TRBV19,TGTGCCAGTACCGCAGGGTTAAGCTCTGGAAACACCATATATTTT,CASTAGLSSGNTIYF
TRBJ1-5,TRBD1,-,TRBV20-1,TGCAGTGCTAGTGGGGGACAGGGGGATCATCAGCCCCAGCATTTT,CSASGGQGDHQPQHF
TRBJ2-1,-,-,TRBV4-3,TGCGCCAGCAGCCAAGAATCCGGGGTGGGATACAATGAGCAGTTCTTC,CASSQESGVGYNEQFF
TRBJ2-3,TRBD2,-,TRBV12-5,TGTGCTAGTGCCCCGGGAGGGGCCGCAGATACGCAGTATTTT,CASAPGGAADTQYF
TRBJ2-3,TRBD2,-,TRBV29-1,TGCAGCGTTGAGGGTAGCGGGAACACAGATACGCAGTATTTT,CSVEGSGNTDTQYF
TRBJ1-1,-,-,TRBV18,TGTGCCAGCTCACCACCGCCCCAGGGAACTGAAGCTTTCTTT,CASSPPPQGTEAFF
TRBJ1-1,-,-,TRBV10-3,TGTGCCATCAGTGAGAAGTCCTCGGGCACTGAAGCTTTCTTT,CAISEKSSGTEAFF
TRBJ1-5,TRBD1,-,TRBV5-1,TGCGCCAGCAGCCTCGGACAGGGGAGGGGTCAGCCCCAGCATTTT,CASSLGQGRGQPQHF
TRBJ2-7,-,-,TRBV5-4,TGTGCCAGCAGCTTGGACAGGTTCTCCTACGAGCAGTACTTC,CASSLDRFSYEQYF
TRBJ2-5,-,-,TRBV18,TGTGCCAGCTCACCACAGGAGGGAGCGGGAGAGACCCAGTACTTC,CASSPQEGAGETQYF
TRBJ2-7,TRBD2,-,TRBV19,TGTGCCAGTAACCTAGAAAGGAGCGGGAGGGCTTACGAGCAGTACTTC,CASNLERSGRAYEQYF
TRBJ2-2,-,-,TRBV12-5,TGTGCTAGTGTCTGGGGCGGGGGCCCGAACACCGGGGAGCTGTTTTTT,CASVWGGGPNTGELFF
TRBJ2-5,-,-,TRBV19,TGTGCCAGTAGTATGGCGTGGGAGGGGGGGCAAGAGACCCAGTACTTC,CASSMAWEGGQETQYF
TRBJ2-1,-,-,TRBV29-1,TGCAGCGTTGAAGAGGTGCGGCAAGGTGAGCAGTTCTTC,CSVEEVRQGEQFF
TRBJ1-6,TRBD1,-,TRBV18,TGTGCCAGCTCACCACCCCTTAAAATGACAGGGGTTAATTCACCCCTCCACTTT,CASSPPLKMTGVNSPLHF
TRBJ2-7,TRBD2,once,TRBV27,TGTGCCAGCCGGGGGGGCGATCGCTACGAGCAGTACTTC,CASRGGDRYEQYF
TRBJ1-5,-,-,TRBV12-3/TRBV12-4,TGTGCCAGCAGTTCCCTTCTAAATCAGCCCCAGCATTTT,CASSSLLNQPQHF
TRBJ1-5,-,-,TRBV21-1,TGTGCCAGCAACAGGGGTAGCAATCAGCCCCAGCATTTT,CASNRGSNQPQHF
TRBJ1-4,-,-,TRBV6-6,TGTGCCAGCAGTTACGGACAGTCCAATAATGAAAAACTGTTTTTT,CASSYGQSNNEKLFF
TRBJ1-5,-,-,TRBV5-5,TGTGCCAGCAGCTTGCTTCCCCGGGAGCCCCAGCATTTT,CASSLLPREPQHF
TRBJ2-7,-,-,TRBV14,TGTGCCAGCAGCCAAGTAGTCTACGAGCAGTACTTC,CASSQVVYEQYF
TRBJ1-5,-,-,TRBV6-2/TRBV6-3,TGTGCCAGCAGTTACTCGACGGGCCAGGGCAGGGACAATCAGCCCCAGCATTTT,CASSYSTGQGRDNQPQHF
TRBJ1-4,-,-,TRBV7-9,TGTGCCAGCAGCTTAAATCGTGAAAAACTGTTTTTT,CASSLNREKLFF
TRBJ2-1,-,-,TRBV5-1,TGCGCCAGCAGCTTGGAATTTGTGCGGGATGAGCAGTTCTTC,CASSLEFVRDEQFF
TRBJ2-2,-,-,TRBV10-1,TGCGCCCAGCATCCCCTCTTGGAACAGGGTCCGATAAACACCGGGGAGCTGTTTTTT,CAQHPLLEQGPINTGELFF
TRBJ2-7,TRBD2,-,TRBV5-1,TGCGCCAGCAGCTTGGAACTAGCGGCCTCCTACGAGCAGTACTTC,CASSLELAASYEQYF